The 14 T cell receptor beta chains given below trace back to one sample, sequenced in a study of T cell repertoires in cytomegalovirus infection (dated by TCRdb to 2018 to 2020). Sequencing was performed on an Illumina HiSeq 1500. TCRdb reprocessed the public reads (quality trimming at Q25 with fastp, clone calling with MiXCR) and kept in-frame beta chains. For every CDR3 protein sequence, its rows merge into one entry that carries the most common genes and DNA. Here the sample has under 200,000 distinct CDR3 sequences; 28% occur a single time. Roughly 32% of the sample rests with the top ten. Sequencing input: PBMCs. The source of these receptors is a human donor in good health (CMV status not recorded). Some clones in this sample may be carry-over from other donors' samples.

This clonotype has just a few counts. The J gene is TRBJ1-6, the V gene TRBV25-1; D is uncertain. CDR1 is MGHDK and CDR2 is SYGVNS in the germline V gene. The V end lost 4 bases, the J end lost 13 bases, and 14 bases lay between the germline ends. This CDR3 spans 13 amino acids. CDR3 amino acids: CASSALASGPLHF. In nucleotides, the CDR3 is TGTGCCAGCAGTGCCCTCGCCTCCGGGCCCCTCCACTTT.

The chain joins TRBV11-2 to TRBJ1-3; 8 bases match TRBD1. Trimming removed 4 bases from V and 4 bases from J; junction bases left unmatched: 27. Germline V lookup: CDR1 SGHAT, CDR2 FQNNGV. CDR3 length equals 22 residues. The CDR3 DNA is TGTGCCAGCAGCTACAAGGACCCTATAACCGGGACAGGAGAATCGGGAGGAAACACCATATATTTT. Translation: CASSYKDPITGTGESGGNTIYF.

This clonotype was counted only a few times. V gene TRBV7-9 combines with J gene TRBJ2-3, with 7 bases that match TRBD1. V lost 4 bases and J lost 9; bases outside the gene matches: 10. From germline, CDR1 is SEHNR and CDR2 FQNEAQ (reference sequence). This CDR3 contains 14 residues. Here the CDR3 reads CASSSGQPPATQYF. The CDR3 DNA reads TGTGCCAGCAGCTCGGGACAGCCCCCCGCAACGCAGTATTTT.

This chain uses TRBV12-3 or TRBV12-4 with TRBJ1-1; 9 nucleotides match TRBD1. This CDR3 contains 13 residues. V lost 1 base, J lost 8 bases, and 2 bases stayed unmatched. CDR3 region: CASSLGTGVEAFF. CDR3 bases: TGTGCCAGCAGTTTAGGGACAGGGGTGGAAGCTTTCTTT.

The genes are TRBV5-1 and TRBJ2-5, with D perhaps given as TRBD1 or TRBD2 (5 bases each). The CDR3 contains 15 residues. Germline assignment: CDR1 SGHRS and CDR2 YFSETQ. Trimming cost V 4 bases and J 5 bases, with 18 bases left between them. CDR3 sequence (DNA): TGCGCCAGCAGCGCCCGGGGCGGTTTAATTGAGACCCAGTACTTC. Its protein is CASSARGGLIETQYF.

The chain has TRBV2 and TRBJ1-1; 7 bases map to TRBD1. In germline, CDR1 is SNHLY, CDR2 FYNNEI. V shed 8 bases and J 1 base; nucleotides not matched to a gene: 7. The CDR3 is 14 residues long. CDR3 sequence: CASRQGFTNTEAFF. The CDR3 DNA sequence: TGTGCCAGCCGACAGGGATTCACGAACACTGAAGCTTTCTTT.

This sequence joins TRBV4-3 and TRBJ1-6; D is uncertain. This CDR3 region has 16 residues. Per the germline V gene, CDR1 is LGHNA and CDR2 is YSLEER. V shed 3 bases and J shed 7 bases, with 16 bases lying between them. The DNA for the CDR3 is TGCGCCAGCAGCCAGGCTAGGAGGAGGGTGAATTCACCCCTCCACTTT. This sequence encodes CASSQARRRVNSPLHF.

This clonotype came up a few times. The chain has TRBV19 and TRBJ2-7; TRBD1 matches 8 bases. Germline V gene data show CDR1 as LNHDA and CDR2 as SQIVND (reference sequence). This CDR3 spans 14 amino acids. The V segment lost 10 bases and the J segment 4 bases; nucleotides outside the gene matches: 12. The CDR3 loop reads CATRRGTGWYEQYF. The DNA for the CDR3 is TGTGCCACCCGACGTGGGACAGGATGGTACGAGCAGTACTTC.

This clonotype has a handful of counts. CDR3 nucleotides: TGTGCCAGCAGTTACTCGCGACCCCTGCCCAGGAATACGCAGTATTTT. Protein sequence: CASSYSRPLPRNTQYF. The chain combines TRBV6-2 or TRBV6-3 with TRBJ2-3; D uncertain. V was cut by 0 bases and J by 7 bases, with 17 bases left in between. The CDR3 is 16 residues long. Germline V gene lookup returns CDR1 MNHEY and CDR2 SVGEGT.

This clonotype has more than one count but fewer than ten. The chain uses TRBV10-3 and TRBJ1-4; TRBD1 matches at 7 bases. Germline assignment: CDR1 ENHRY and CDR2 SYGVKD. The V and J ends lost 6 bases and 4 bases, in that order; junction bases with no gene match: 2. The CDR3 has 13 amino acids. The CDR3 protein is CAISGQVNEKLFF. In DNA, the CDR3 is TGTGCCATCAGCGGACAGGTTAATGAAAAACTGTTTTTT.

The rearrangement joins TRBV5-1 to TRBJ1-5; D possibly corresponds to TRBD1 (5 bases). The CDR3 has 15 residues. Trimming stripped 0 bases from V and 7 bases from J, with 14 bases between. The germline V gene encodes CDR1 SGHRS and CDR2 YFSETQ. The CDR3 DNA reads as TGCGCCAGCAGCTTGGAAGGGACGGACGGGCAGCCCCAGCATTTT. It encodes CASSLEGTDGQPQHF.

The chain links TRBV19 to TRBJ2-1; D gene unclear. This CDR3 has 13 amino acids. Trimming pared 5 bases from V and 9 bases from J, leaving 14 bases between. Germline lookup yields CDR1 LNHDA and CDR2 SQIVND (reference sequence). This CDR3 reads CASSEGWAAEQFF. The CDR3 DNA reads TGTGCCAGTAGTGAAGGTTGGGCGGCTGAGCAGTTCTTC.

This clonotype appeared a few times. The chain uses TRBV20-1 and TRBJ1-2; D possibly corresponds to TRBD1 (6 bases). V gave up 6 bases and J gave up 8 bases, with 16 bases separating them. This CDR3 has 12 residues. From germline, CDR1 is DFQATT and CDR2 SNEGSKA (reference sequence). In DNA form, the CDR3 reads TGCAGTGCGGGGGCCGGAGGCGGAGGCTACACCTTC. It encodes CSAGAGGGGYTF.

This clonotype occurred a few times. This chain links TRBV25-1 with TRBJ1-2; D might be TRBD1 (5 bases). CDR1 is MGHDK, CDR2 SYGVNS, per germline. Deletions cut 2 bases from V and 8 bases from J, with 12 bases between. The CDR3 covers 13 residues. The CDR3 sequence: CASSERAGKGYTF. CDR3 DNA sequence: TGTGCCAGCAGTGAAAGGGCAGGGAAAGGCTACACCTTC.